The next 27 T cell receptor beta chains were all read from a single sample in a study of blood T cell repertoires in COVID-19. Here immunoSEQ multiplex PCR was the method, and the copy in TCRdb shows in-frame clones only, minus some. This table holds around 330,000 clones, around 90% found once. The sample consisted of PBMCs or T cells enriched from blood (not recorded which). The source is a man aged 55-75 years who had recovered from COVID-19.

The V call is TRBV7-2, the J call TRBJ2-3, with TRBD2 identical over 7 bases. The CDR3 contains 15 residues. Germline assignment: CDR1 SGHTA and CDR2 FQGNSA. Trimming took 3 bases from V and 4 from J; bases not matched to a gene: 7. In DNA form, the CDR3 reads TGTGCCAGCAGCTTTGCGGGAGTGGTGGCAGATACGCAGTATTTT. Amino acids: CASSFAGVVADTQYF.

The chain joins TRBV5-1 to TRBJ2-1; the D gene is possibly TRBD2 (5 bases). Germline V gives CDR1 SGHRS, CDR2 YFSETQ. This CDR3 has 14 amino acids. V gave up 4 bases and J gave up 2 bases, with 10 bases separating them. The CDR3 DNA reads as TGCGCCAGCAGCATTTCGGGGACCTACAATGAGCAGTTCTTC. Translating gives CASSISGTYNEQFF.

The CDR3 loop reads CASSLVQYNEQFF. The CDR3, as DNA: TGTGCCAGCAGCCTCGTTCAGTACAATGAGCAGTTCTTC. The chain joins TRBV11-1 to TRBJ2-1; D call uncertain. V was cut by 5 bases and J by 4 bases, with 9 bases left in between. CDR3 length equals 13 residues. Looked up from germline, CDR1 is SGHAT and CDR2 is FQDESV (reference sequence).

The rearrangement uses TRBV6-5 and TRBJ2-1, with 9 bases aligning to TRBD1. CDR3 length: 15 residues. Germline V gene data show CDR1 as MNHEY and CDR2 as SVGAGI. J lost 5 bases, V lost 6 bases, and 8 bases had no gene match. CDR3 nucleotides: TGTGCCAGCAGAGAGAGACAGGGGGAGAACAATGAGCAGTTCTTC. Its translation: CASRERQGENNEQFF.

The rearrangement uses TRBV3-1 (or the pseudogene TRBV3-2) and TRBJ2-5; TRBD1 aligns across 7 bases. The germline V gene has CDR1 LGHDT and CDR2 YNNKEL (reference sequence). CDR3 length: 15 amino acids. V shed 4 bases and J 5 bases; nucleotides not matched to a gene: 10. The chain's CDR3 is CASSPRGRGPETQYF. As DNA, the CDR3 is TGTGCCAGCAGCCCAAGAGGAAGGGGGCCCGAGACCCAGTACTTC.

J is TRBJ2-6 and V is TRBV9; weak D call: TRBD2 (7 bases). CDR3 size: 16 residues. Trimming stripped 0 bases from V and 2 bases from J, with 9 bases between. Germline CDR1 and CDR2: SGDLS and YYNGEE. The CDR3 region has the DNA TGTGCCAGCAGCGTAGGGGGGGGCGCTGGGGCCAACGTCCTGACTTTC. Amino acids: CASSVGGGAGANVLTF. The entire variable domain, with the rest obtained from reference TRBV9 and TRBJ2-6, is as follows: DSGVTQTPKHLITATGQRVTLRCSPRSGDLSVYWYQQSLDQGLQFLIQYYNGEERAKGNILERFSAQQFPDLHSELNLSSLELGDSALYFCASSVGGGAGANVLTFGAGSRLTVL.

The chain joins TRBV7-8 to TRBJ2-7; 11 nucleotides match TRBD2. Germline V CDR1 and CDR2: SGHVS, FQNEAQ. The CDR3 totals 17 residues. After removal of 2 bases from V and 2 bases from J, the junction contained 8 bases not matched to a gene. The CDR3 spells CASSLIPRLAGTYEQYF. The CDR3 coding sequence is TGTGCCAGCAGCTTAATCCCCCGACTAGCGGGAACCTACGAGCAGTACTTC.

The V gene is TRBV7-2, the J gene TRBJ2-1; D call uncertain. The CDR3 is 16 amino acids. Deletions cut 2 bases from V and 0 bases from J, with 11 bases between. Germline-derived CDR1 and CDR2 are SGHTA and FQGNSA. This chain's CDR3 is CASSLSLSSSYNEQFF. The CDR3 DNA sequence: TGTGCCAGCAGCTTAAGTCTATCGAGCTCCTACAATGAGCAGTTCTTC.

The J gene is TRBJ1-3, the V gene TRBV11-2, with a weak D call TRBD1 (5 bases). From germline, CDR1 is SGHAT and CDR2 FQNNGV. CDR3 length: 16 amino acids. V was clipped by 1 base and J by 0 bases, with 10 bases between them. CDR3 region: CASSLVGGSSGNTIYF. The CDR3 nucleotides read TGTGCCAGCAGCTTAGTCGGGGGAAGCTCTGGAAACACCATATATTTT.

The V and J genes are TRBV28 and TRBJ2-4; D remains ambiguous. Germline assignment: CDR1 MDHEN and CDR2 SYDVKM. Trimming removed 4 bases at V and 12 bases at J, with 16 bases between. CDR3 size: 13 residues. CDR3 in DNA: TGTGCCAGCAGTTCCCCCAGTAGCAGATCTCAGTACTTC. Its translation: CASSSPSSRSQYF.

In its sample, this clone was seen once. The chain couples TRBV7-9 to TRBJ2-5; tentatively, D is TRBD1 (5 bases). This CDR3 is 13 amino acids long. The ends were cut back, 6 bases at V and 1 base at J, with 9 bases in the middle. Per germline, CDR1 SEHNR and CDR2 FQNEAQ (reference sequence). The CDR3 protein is CASRSGAQETQYF. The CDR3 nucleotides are TGTGCCAGCAGGAGTGGGGCCCAAGAGACCCAGTACTTC. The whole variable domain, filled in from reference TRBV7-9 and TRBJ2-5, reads DTGVSQNPRHKITKRGQNVTFRCDPISEHNRLYWYRQTLGQGPEFLTYFQNEAQLEKSRLLSDRFSAERPKGSFSTLEIQRTEQGDSAMYLCASRSGAQETQYFGPGTRLLVL.

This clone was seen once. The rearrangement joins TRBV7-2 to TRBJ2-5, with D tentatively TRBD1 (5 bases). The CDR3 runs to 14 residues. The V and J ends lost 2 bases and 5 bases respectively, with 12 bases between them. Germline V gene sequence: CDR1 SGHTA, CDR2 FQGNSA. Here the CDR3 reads CASSLSGIRETQYF. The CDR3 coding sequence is TGTGCCAGCAGCTTATCAGGGATCCGGGAGACCCAGTACTTC.

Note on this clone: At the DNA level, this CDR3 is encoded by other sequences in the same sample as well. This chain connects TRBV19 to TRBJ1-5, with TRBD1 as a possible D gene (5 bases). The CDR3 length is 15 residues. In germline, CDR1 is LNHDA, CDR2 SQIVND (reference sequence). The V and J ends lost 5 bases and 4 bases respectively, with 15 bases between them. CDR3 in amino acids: CASSSQGAGNQPQHF. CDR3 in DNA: TGTGCCAGTAGTTCCCAGGGCGCGGGGAATCAGCCCCAGCATTTT.

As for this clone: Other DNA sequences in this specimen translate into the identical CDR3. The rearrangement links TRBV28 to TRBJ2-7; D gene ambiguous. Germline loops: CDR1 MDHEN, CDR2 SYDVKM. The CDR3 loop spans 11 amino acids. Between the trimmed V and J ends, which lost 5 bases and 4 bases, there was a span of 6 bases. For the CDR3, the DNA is TGTGCCAGCAGTCTCTATTACGAGCAGTACTTC. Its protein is CASSLYYEQYF.

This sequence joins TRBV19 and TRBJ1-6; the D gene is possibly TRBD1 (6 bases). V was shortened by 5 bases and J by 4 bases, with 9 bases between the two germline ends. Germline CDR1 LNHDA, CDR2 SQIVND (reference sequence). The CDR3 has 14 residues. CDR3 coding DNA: TGTGCCAGTAGTGACAGGCCTTATAATTCACCCCTCCACTTT. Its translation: CASSDRPYNSPLHF.

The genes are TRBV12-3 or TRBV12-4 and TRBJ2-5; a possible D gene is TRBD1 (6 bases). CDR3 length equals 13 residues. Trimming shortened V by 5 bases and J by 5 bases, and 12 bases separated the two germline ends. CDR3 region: CASSEQGRETQYF. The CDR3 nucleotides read TGTGCCAGCAGTGAACAGGGTCGCGAGACCCAGTACTTC.

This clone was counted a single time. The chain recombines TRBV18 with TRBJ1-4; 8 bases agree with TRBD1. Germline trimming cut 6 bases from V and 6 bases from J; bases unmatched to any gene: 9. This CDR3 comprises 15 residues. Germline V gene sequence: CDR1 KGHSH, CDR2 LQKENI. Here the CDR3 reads CASSRGQGTYEKLFF. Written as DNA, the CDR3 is TGTGCCAGCTCCCGCGGACAGGGTACTTATGAAAAACTGTTTTTT.

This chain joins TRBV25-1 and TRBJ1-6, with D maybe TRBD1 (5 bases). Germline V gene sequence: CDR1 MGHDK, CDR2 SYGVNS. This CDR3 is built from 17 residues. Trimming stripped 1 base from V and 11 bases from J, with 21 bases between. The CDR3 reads CASSESWIGVGNPPLHF. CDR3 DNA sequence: TGTGCCAGCAGTGAATCGTGGATAGGGGTGGGGAATCCACCCCTCCACTTT.

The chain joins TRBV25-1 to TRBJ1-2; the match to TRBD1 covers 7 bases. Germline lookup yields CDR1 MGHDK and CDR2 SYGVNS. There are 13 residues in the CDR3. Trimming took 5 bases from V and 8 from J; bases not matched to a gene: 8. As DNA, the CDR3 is TGTGCCAGCAGTCCAGACAGGGCTCGGGGCTACACCTTC. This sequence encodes CASSPDRARGYTF.

This chain's CDR3 is CASSFTGSTDTQYF. In nucleotides, the CDR3 is TGTGCCAGCAGCTTTACAGGGAGCACAGATACGCAGTATTTT. The chain has TRBV5-4 and TRBJ2-3; D is perhaps TRBD1 (6 bases). The V gene's germline CDR1 is SGHNT and CDR2 YYREEE (reference sequence). This CDR3 is built from 14 residues. Trimming took off 2 bases at V and 0 bases at J, with 7 bases between the two ends.

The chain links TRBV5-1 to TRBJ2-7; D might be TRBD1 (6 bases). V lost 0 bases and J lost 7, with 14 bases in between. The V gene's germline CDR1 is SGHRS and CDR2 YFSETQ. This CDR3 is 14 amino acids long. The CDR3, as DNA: TGCGCCAGCAGCTTGGGACAGGCTAGGGATGAGCAGTACTTC. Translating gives CASSLGQARDEQYF.

CDR3 sequence (DNA): TGTGCCAGCAGCCAGGGAACACCCTCCTACAATGAGCAGTTCTTC. Translation: CASSQGTPSYNEQFF. The rearrangement uses TRBV7-3 and TRBJ2-1, with TRBD1 as a possible D gene (5 bases). Germline CDR1 and CDR2: SGHTA and FQGTGA. This CDR3 spans 15 amino acids. V gave up 5 bases and J gave up 0 bases, with 11 bases separating them.

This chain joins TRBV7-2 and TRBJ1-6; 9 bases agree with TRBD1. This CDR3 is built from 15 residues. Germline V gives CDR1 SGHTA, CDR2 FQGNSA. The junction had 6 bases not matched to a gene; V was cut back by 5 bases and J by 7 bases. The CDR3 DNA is TGTGCCAGCAGCCACGGGGGACAGGGCAATTCACCCCTCCACTTT. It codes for CASSHGGQGNSPLHF.

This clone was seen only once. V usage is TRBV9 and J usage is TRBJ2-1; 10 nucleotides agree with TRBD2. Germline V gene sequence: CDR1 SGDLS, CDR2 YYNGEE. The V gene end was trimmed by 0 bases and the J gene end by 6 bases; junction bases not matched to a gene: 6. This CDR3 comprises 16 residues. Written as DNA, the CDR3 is TGTGCCAGCAGCGTAGATTCGGGACTAGCGCCCAATGAGCAGTTCTTC. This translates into CASSVDSGLAPNEQFF.

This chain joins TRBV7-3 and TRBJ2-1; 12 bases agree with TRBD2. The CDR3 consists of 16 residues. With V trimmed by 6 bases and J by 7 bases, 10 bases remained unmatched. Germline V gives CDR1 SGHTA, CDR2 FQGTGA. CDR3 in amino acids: CASSKTASGRVNEQFF. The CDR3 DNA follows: TGTGCCAGCAGTAAGACGGCTAGCGGGAGGGTAAATGAGCAGTTCTTC.

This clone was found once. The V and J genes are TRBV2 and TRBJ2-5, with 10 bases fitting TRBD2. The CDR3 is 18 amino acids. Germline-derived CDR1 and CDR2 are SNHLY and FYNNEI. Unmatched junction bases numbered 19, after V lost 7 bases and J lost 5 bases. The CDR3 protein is CASKSGEGLAVILETQYF. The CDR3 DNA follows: TGTGCCAGCAAATCAGGAGAAGGACTAGCGGTCATTCTGGAGACCCAGTACTTC.

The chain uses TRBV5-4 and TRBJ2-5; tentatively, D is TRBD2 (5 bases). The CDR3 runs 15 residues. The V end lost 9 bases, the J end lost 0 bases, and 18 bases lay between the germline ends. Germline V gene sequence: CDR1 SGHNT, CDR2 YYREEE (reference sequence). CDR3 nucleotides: TGTGCCACCATACGCGGGTACAGCGACCAAGAGACCCAGTACTTC. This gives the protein CATIRGYSDQETQYF.